The 19 T cell receptor beta chains presented below share a single source sample, sequenced in a study of CD8+CD57+ T cells in acquired aplastic anemia. The sequenced patients had an expansion of CD8+CD57+ cells seen by flow cytometry. The use of genomic DNA as template underpinned the TCR beta VDJ and CDR3 profiling. Using its own MiXCR run on the reads, TCRdb lists one record per CDR3 protein. This sample yields approximately 150,000 distinct CDR3 sequences, of which around 43% are seen a single time; 3.2% belongs to the top ten. The sample consisted of sorted CD4+, CD8+, or CD8+CD57+ T cells (not recorded which) from PBMCs. Receptor source: a human donor with aplastic anemia.

This chain joins TRBV2 and TRBJ2-7; 11 positions match TRBD1. V dropped 8 bases and J dropped 1; count of bases not matched to a gene: 7. The CDR3 is 15 residues long. The germline CDR1 and CDR2 sequences are SNHLY and FYNNEI. The CDR3 nucleotides read TGTGCCAGCGATACTGGGACAGGGGGTTCCTACGAGCAGTACTTC. Protein product: CASDTGTGGSYEQYF.

This chain links TRBV7-8 with TRBJ2-3; tentatively, D is TRBD1 (7 bases). V lost 5 bases, J lost 3 bases, and 18 bases lay in between. This CDR3 region has 16 residues. From germline, CDR1 is SGHVS and CDR2 FQNEAQ. CDR3 region: CASSTGQGGGTDTQYF. For the CDR3, the DNA is TGTGCCAGCAGCACAGGGCAGGGGGGTGGAACAGATACGCAGTATTTT.

This clonotype was seen many times. The chain combines TRBV20-1 with TRBJ2-3; maybe TRBD2 (5 bases). The CDR3 runs to 15 residues. Trimming took 0 bases from V and 7 from J, leaving 17 bases between them. CDR1 is DFQATT, CDR2 SNEGSKA, per germline (reference sequence). CDR3 region: CSARDPLKSGYTQYF. CDR3 bases: TGCAGTGCTAGAGATCCTCTCAAATCGGGATATACGCAGTATTTT.

V usage is TRBV7-8 and J usage is TRBJ1-1; D is unclear. The CDR3 covers 14 residues. Trimming shortened V by 1 base and J by 5 bases, and 11 bases separated the two germline ends. The germline V gene has CDR1 SGHVS and CDR2 FQNEAQ. The CDR3: CASSLESISTEAFF. For the CDR3, the DNA is TGTGCCAGCAGCTTAGAATCTATCTCGACTGAAGCTTTCTTT.

The sample holds a few counts of this clonotype. The chain uses TRBV6-1 and TRBJ1-2; perhaps TRBD1 as D (6 bases). The CDR3 has 11 residues. Looked up from germline, CDR1 is MNHNS and CDR2 is SASEGT. Trimming shortened V by 6 bases and J by 8 bases, and 10 bases separated the two germline ends. For the CDR3, the DNA is TGTGCCAGCAGAACCCAGGGGGGCTACACCTTC. Translation gives CASRTQGGYTF.

This clonotype showed up many times. V usage is TRBV5-6 and J usage is TRBJ2-3; the D gene is possibly TRBD2 (6 bases). The CDR3 loop spans 15 amino acids. Between the trimmed V and J ends, which lost 3 bases and 1 base, there was a span of 12 bases. Germline-derived CDR1 and CDR2 are SGHDT and YYEEEE. The DNA for the CDR3 is TGTGCCAGCAGCTATGGGGGACTCCGCACAGATACGCAGTATTTT. Protein product: CASSYGGLRTDTQYF.

This clonotype was seen a few times. V usage is TRBV13 and J usage is TRBJ1-6; D is perhaps TRBD1 (6 bases). The germline CDR1 and CDR2 sequences are PRHDT and FYEKMQ (reference sequence). V dropped 5 bases and J dropped 7 bases, with 24 bases sitting between them. There are 18 residues in the CDR3. In DNA form, the CDR3 reads TGTGCCAGCAGCCCGGGGGAAGGGGGTCGACATATGAATTCACCCCTCCACTTT. The encoded protein is CASSPGEGGRHMNSPLHF.

CDR3: CSAPPGTGRFLGFNEQFF. The DNA of the CDR3 is TGCAGTGCTCCCCCCGGGACAGGGAGATTTTTGGGATTTAATGAGCAGTTCTTC. The rearrangement uses TRBV20-1 and TRBJ2-1; TRBD1 agrees at 9 bases. V was pared by 5 bases and J by 7 bases, with 21 bases of the junction left unmatched. This CDR3 has 18 residues. CDR1 DFQATT and CDR2 SNEGSKA come from the germline V gene (reference sequence).

This clonotype was seen more than once but under ten times. The chain joins TRBV25-1 to TRBJ2-7, with a tentative D call TRBD2 (7 bases). In germline, CDR1 is MGHDK, CDR2 SYGVNS. V lost 4 bases and J 2 bases, leaving 15 bases between the germline ends. The CDR3 contains 15 residues. CDR3 sequence (DNA): TGTGCCAGCAGTGCCCTAGGGGAGGGGGCCTACGAGCAGTACTTC. This sequence encodes CASSALGEGAYEQYF.

This clonotype was seen a handful of times. Just one base apart from a much larger clone, this may be a read error. V usage is TRBV5-8 and J usage is TRBJ1-1; D remains ambiguous. Looked up from germline, CDR1 is SGHTS and CDR2 is YDEGEE. Trimming left V 4 bases short and J 3 bases short, with 10 bases between. There are 13 residues in the CDR3. CDR3: CASSRLGDTEAFF. The CDR3, as DNA: TGTGCCAGCAGCCGCTTGGGAGACACTGAAGCTTTCTTT. Full variable domain (outside the CDR3, taken from reference TRBV5-8 and TRBJ1-1): EAGVTQSPTHLIKTRGQQATLRCSPISGHTSVYWYQQALGLGLQFLLWYDEGEERNRGNFPPRFSGRQFPNYSSELNVNALELEDSALYLCASSRLGDTEAFFGQGTRLTVV.

The rearrangement links TRBV29-1 to TRBJ2-5; D perhaps matches TRBD2 (6 bases). V lost 6 bases to trimming and J lost 7 bases, with 21 bases between them. The CDR3 is 14 residues long. Germline CDR1 SQVTM, CDR2 ANQGSEA. CDR3 sequence (DNA): TGCAGCGTCTTTACTGGCGGGGTCCCGGGGACCCAGTACTTC. Protein product: CSVFTGGVPGTQYF.

This clonotype was detected ten times or more. The chain carries TRBV19 and TRBJ2-3; TRBD2 might be the D (7 bases). The germline V and J ends were trimmed by 6 bases and 5 bases, with 18 bases remaining between them. The CDR3 sequence is 15 residues long. Germline CDR1 LNHDA, CDR2 SQIVND (reference sequence). CDR3 sequence reads: CASSDSGGLVDTQYF. The CDR3 bases are TGTGCCAGTAGCGACTCCGGGGGGCTGGTAGATACGCAGTATTTT.

This clonotype was found many times. This chain links TRBV20-1 with TRBJ2-4, with unresolved D. Germline CDR1 and CDR2: DFQATT and SNEGSKA (reference sequence). The CDR3 is 12 residues long. CDR3 sequence reads: CSSSPVKNIQYF. In DNA, the CDR3 is TGCAGCAGTTCCCCTGTAAAAAACATTCAGTACTTC.

This clonotype was observed at least ten times. This chain links TRBV6-5 with TRBJ2-3; D is unresolved. This CDR3 spans 15 amino acids. V was pared by 4 bases and J by 5 bases, with 16 bases between. CDR1 is MNHEY and CDR2 is SVGAGI in the germline V gene. The CDR3 DNA is TGTGCCAGCAGTTTGTCTAACCTCGCTGAAGATACGCAGTATTTT. It encodes CASSLSNLAEDTQYF.

This clonotype was counted only a few times. V is TRBV29-1 and J is TRBJ2-3; D not certain. Germline CDR1 is SQVTM and CDR2 is ANQGSEA. Trimming took 3 bases from V and 4 from J, leaving 11 bases between them. CDR3 length equals 13 residues. CDR3: CSVEYSAADTQYF. The CDR3 DNA follows: TGCAGCGTTGAGTACTCGGCGGCAGATACGCAGTATTTT.

This clonotype was counted only a few times. CDR3 region: CASSDGLAGADTQYF. The CDR3 coding sequence is TGCGCCAGCAGTGACGGGCTAGCGGGAGCAGATACGCAGTATTTT. The genes are TRBV10-1 and TRBJ2-3; TRBD2 matches at 10 bases. Trimming cost V 3 bases and J 4 bases; bases outside gene matches: 4. Germline V gives CDR1 WNHNN, CDR2 SYGVQD (reference sequence). The CDR3 totals 15 residues.

This clonotype has a count of ten or more. The V and J genes are TRBV20-1 and TRBJ2-7; D tentatively fits TRBD1 or TRBD2 (5 bases each). V dropped 4 bases and J dropped 5 bases, with 15 bases sitting between them. This CDR3 contains 13 residues. Germline assignment: CDR1 DFQATT and CDR2 SNEGSKA (reference sequence). The CDR3, as DNA: TGCAGTGCTACCCTAGACAGTAGCGACGAGCAGTACTTC. It is translated as CSATLDSSDEQYF.

The CDR3 bases are TGTGCCAGCAGCCGCGCATCTAGCGGGGGGTCAACCGGGGAGCTGTTTTTT. Its translation: CASSRASSGGSTGELFF. The chain combines TRBV4-2 with TRBJ2-2, with TRBD2 matching 11 bases. The CDR3 totals 17 residues. J was trimmed by 5 bases and V by 4 bases; bases with no gene match: 9. Germline V gene data show CDR1 as LGHNA and CDR2 as YNFKEQ.

This clonotype has a count of ten or more. The J gene is TRBJ2-1, the V gene TRBV20-1; 7 bases match TRBD2. The V segment lost 6 bases and the J segment 3 bases; nucleotides outside the gene matches: 5. The CDR3 length is 13 residues. CDR1 and CDR2 (germline): DFQATT, SNEGSKA (reference sequence). The CDR3 protein is CSALAENYNEQFF. As DNA, the CDR3 is TGCAGTGCCCTAGCGGAGAACTACAATGAGCAGTTCTTC.